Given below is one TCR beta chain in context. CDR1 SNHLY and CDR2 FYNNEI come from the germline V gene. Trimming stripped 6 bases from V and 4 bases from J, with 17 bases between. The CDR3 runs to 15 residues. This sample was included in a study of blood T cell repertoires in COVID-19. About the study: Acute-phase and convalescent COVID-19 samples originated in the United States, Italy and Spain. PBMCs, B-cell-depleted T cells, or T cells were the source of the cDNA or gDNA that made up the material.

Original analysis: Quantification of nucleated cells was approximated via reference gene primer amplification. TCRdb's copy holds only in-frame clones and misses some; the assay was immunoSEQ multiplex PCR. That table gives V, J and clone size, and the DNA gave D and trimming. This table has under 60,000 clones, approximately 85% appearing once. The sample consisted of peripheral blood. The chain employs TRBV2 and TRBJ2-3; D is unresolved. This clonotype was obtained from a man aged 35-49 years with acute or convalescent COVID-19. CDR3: CASSNPAFLADTQYF. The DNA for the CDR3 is TGTGCCAGCAGCAATCCCGCTTTTTTAGCAGATACGCAGTATTTT.